The 28 T cell receptor beta chains below were found in one sample sequenced in a study of T cell responses to AZD1222 COVID-19 vaccine. Only in-frame clones appear in the TCRdb table, and some are missing; sequencing was by immunoSEQ multiplex PCR. The profile shows approximately 170,000 clones, roughly 94% of them singletons. The sequenced sample was peripheral blood, obtained 28 days after the second AZD1222 dose. Receptors originate from an adult who received the AZD1222 COVID-19 vaccine.

The gene calls are TRBV18 and TRBJ1-2; TRBD1 is a possible D gene (5 bases). The CDR3 is 19 residues long. Germline V gives CDR1 KGHSH, CDR2 LQKENI. V gave up 3 bases and J gave up 2 bases, with 25 bases separating them. DNA for the CDR3: TGTGCCAGCTCACCGGGCCCCACTCACGCGCAGGGAGTAAACTATGGCTACACCTTC. Its translation is CASSPGPTHAQGVNYGYTF. The full variable domain, rest sourced from reference TRBV18 and TRBJ1-2, is NAGVMQNPRHLVRRRGQEARLRCSPMKGHSHVYWYRQLPEEGLKFMVYLQKENIIDESGMPKERFSAEFPKEGPSILRIQQVVRGDSAAYFCASSPGPTHAQGVNYGYTFGSGTRLTVV.

This clone was picked up one time. The V call is TRBV5-1, the J call TRBJ1-6, with 11 bases fitting TRBD1. Germline CDR1 is SGHRS and CDR2 is YFSETQ. This CDR3 comprises 16 residues. V gave up 0 bases and J gave up 6 bases; unmatched junction bases: 2. CDR3 loop: CASSLGTGGPNSPLHF. The CDR3 nucleotides read TGCGCCAGCAGCTTGGGGACAGGGGGCCCTAATTCACCCCTCCACTTT.

The V gene is TRBV29-1, the J gene TRBJ1-1; 8 positions match TRBD1. The germline V gene has CDR1 SQVTM and CDR2 ANQGSEA. CDR3 length: 13 amino acids. Trimming cost V 7 bases and J 8 bases; bases outside gene matches: 12. CDR3 bases: TGCAGCGCCTCGACAGGGGTGGAGAGCGAAGCTTTCTTT. Translation: CSASTGVESEAFF.

The chain uses TRBV5-1 and TRBJ2-7; 7 bases are a match to TRBD1. The J segment lost 3 bases and the V segment lost 0 bases, leaving 3 bases of the junction unmatched. The germline CDR1 and CDR2 sequences are SGHRS and YFSETQ. CDR3 length: 14 amino acids. The CDR3, as DNA: TGCGCCAGCAGCTTGGGCCAGGGGGTCTACGAGCAGTACTTC. Translation: CASSLGQGVYEQYF.

The chain is built from TRBV18 and TRBJ1-5, with D tentatively TRBD1 (6 bases). With 1 base removed from V and 0 bases from J, the gap between germline ends came to 13 bases. The germline CDR1 and CDR2 sequences are KGHSH and LQKENI. This CDR3 spans 17 amino acids. The CDR3 region has the DNA TGTGCCAGCTCACCACGGGGGCAGCTTTATAGCAATCAGCCCCAGCATTTT. Its protein is CASSPRGQLYSNQPQHF.

V and J are TRBV13 and TRBJ2-2; TRBD2 matches 13 bases. The CDR3 covers 16 residues. The V segment lost 3 bases and the J segment 7 bases; nucleotides outside the gene matches: 5. Germline V CDR1 and CDR2: PRHDT, FYEKMQ (reference sequence). The DNA for the CDR3 is TGTGCCAGCAGCTTTCGACTAGCGGGAGGCGTCGGGGAGCTGTTTTTT. This sequence encodes CASSFRLAGGVGELFF.

In DNA form, the CDR3 reads TGCGCCAGCAGCACGGGTATCGGCAATCAGCCCCAGCATTTT. Translated: CASSTGIGNQPQHF. J is TRBJ1-5 and V is TRBV5-1, with D hard to call. This CDR3 has 14 residues. CDR1 is SGHRS, CDR2 YFSETQ, per germline. V dropped 4 bases and J dropped 2 bases, with 10 bases sitting between them.

This chain links TRBV9 with TRBJ1-5; 7 positions agree with TRBD1. Germline V lookup: CDR1 SGDLS, CDR2 YYNGEE. CDR3 length equals 15 residues. V lost 4 bases, J lost 6 bases, and 10 bases stayed unmatched. CDR3 sequence: CASSSTGTVGQPQHF. In DNA, the CDR3 is TGTGCCAGCAGCTCTACCGGGACAGTGGGTCAGCCCCAGCATTTT.

J is TRBJ2-1 and V is TRBV11-2, with 14 bases lining up with TRBD2. Germline V CDR1 and CDR2: SGHAT, FQNNGV. The CDR3 contains 16 residues. Trimming at V came to 2 bases and at J to 9 bases, leaving 6 bases not matched to a gene. CDR3 nucleotides: TGTGCCAGCAGCTTATCCGGGACTAGCGGGAGCGGTGAGCAGTTCTTC. Residues: CASSLSGTSGSGEQFF.

This clone was seen only once. The V and J genes are TRBV2 and TRBJ2-6, with D perhaps being TRBD1 or TRBD2 (5 bases each). Trimming removed 8 bases at V and 4 bases at J, with 12 bases between. The CDR3 covers 14 residues. The V gene's germline CDR1 is SNHLY and CDR2 FYNNEI. The CDR3 bases are TGTGCCAGCTCGAGGGGTTTGGGGGCCAACGTCCTGACTTTC. Protein: CASSRGLGANVLTF.

V is TRBV30 and J is TRBJ1-1, with unresolved D. CDR3 length equals 14 residues. CDR1 is GTSNPN, CDR2 SVGIG, per germline (reference sequence). Trimming shortened V by 2 bases and J by 0 bases, and 10 bases separated the two germline ends. DNA of the CDR3: TGTGCCTGGAGTCCCCACGGCCTGAACACTGAAGCTTTCTTT. Its translation is CAWSPHGLNTEAFF. Drawing the rest from reference TRBV30 and TRBJ1-1, the complete variable domain is SQTIHQWPATLVQPVGSPLSLECTVEGTSNPNLYWYRQAAGRGLQLLFYSVGIGQISSEVPQNLSASRPQDRQFILSSKKLLLSDSGFYLCAWSPHGLNTEAFFGQGTRLTVV.

The J gene is TRBJ2-1, the V gene TRBV29-1, with 8 nucleotides matching TRBD2. V lost 4 bases, J lost 4 bases, and 6 bases stayed unmatched. The germline gives CDR1 SQVTM, CDR2 ANQGSEA. The CDR3 is 14 residues long. For the CDR3, the DNA is TGCAGCGTTGGAGGGACTAGTGGTTACAATGAGCAGTTCTTC. Its protein product is CSVGGTSGYNEQFF.

CDR3 amino acids: CASSFAGGTFTGANVLTF. In DNA, the CDR3 is TGTGCCAGCAGTTTCGCGGGGGGGACTTTTACTGGGGCCAACGTCCTGACTTTC. The V and J genes are TRBV28 and TRBJ2-6; 9 nucleotides line up with TRBD2. The CDR3 sequence is 18 residues long. V shed 3 bases, J shed 2 bases, and the junction held 8 bases outside the gene matches. Germline V gene data show CDR1 as MDHEN and CDR2 as SYDVKM.

The V and J genes are TRBV27 and TRBJ1-1, with a tentative D call TRBD1 (6 bases). The CDR3 length is 14 residues. In germline, CDR1 is MNHEY, CDR2 SMNVEV (reference sequence). V lost 3 bases to trimming and J lost 0 bases, with 8 bases between them. CDR3 residues: CASSFNRVNTEAFF. The CDR3 region has the DNA TGTGCCAGCAGTTTCAACAGGGTGAACACTGAAGCTTTCTTT.

The gene calls are TRBV12-3 or TRBV12-4 and TRBJ1-2; the D is unclear. V was cut by 4 bases and J by 8 bases, with 11 bases left in between. The CDR3 runs to 12 residues. This chain's CDR3 is CASSSNTVGYTF. In DNA, the CDR3 is TGTGCCAGCAGTTCAAATACAGTAGGCTACACCTTC.

The rearrangement uses TRBV11-2 and TRBJ2-1; unclear D gene. The germline CDR1 and CDR2 sequences are SGHAT and FQNNGV. The CDR3 consists of 13 residues. The V end lost 0 bases, the J end lost 9 bases, and 9 bases lay between the germline ends. The CDR3, as DNA: TGTGCCAGCAGCTTAGATCGTACGAGTGAGCAGTTCTTC. Translating it yields CASSLDRTSEQFF.

The chain has TRBV15 and TRBJ2-7; TRBD2 matches 7 bases. This CDR3 has 20 amino acids. CDR1 LNHNV and CDR2 YYDKDF come from the germline V gene (reference sequence). V trimming: 6 bases; J trimming: 0 bases; junction bases outside the gene matches: 23. DNA of the CDR3: TGTGCCACCAGAGGGAAGGGAACGGACGGCCCAAGCGGGGACTCCTACGAGCAGTACTTC. Its protein is CATRGKGTDGPSGDSYEQYF. Drawing the rest from reference TRBV15 and TRBJ2-7, the complete variable domain is DAMVIQNPRYQVTQFGKPVTLSCSQTLNHNVMYWYQQKSSQAPKLLFHYYDKDFNNEADTPDNFQSRRPNTSFCFLDIRSPGLGDTAMYLCATRGKGTDGPSGDSYEQYFGPGTRLTVT.

The chain has TRBV4-1 and TRBJ1-2, with D unclear. This CDR3 contains 16 residues. Trimming pared 0 bases from V and 4 bases from J, leaving 15 bases between. Germline CDR1 MGHRA, CDR2 YSYEKL. The CDR3 DNA follows: TGCGCCAGCAGCCAAGACGGACGGCTAAGGGCCTATGGCTACACCTTC. It yields the protein CASSQDGRLRAYGYTF.

The count of this clone is one. The chain carries TRBV3-1 (or the pseudogene TRBV3-2) and TRBJ1-1, with unresolved D. The V end lost 1 base, the J end lost 6 bases, and 15 bases lay between the germline ends. Per the germline V gene, CDR1 is LGHDT and CDR2 is YNNKEL (reference sequence). There are 15 residues in the CDR3. The chain's CDR3 is CASSQGKGIRPEAFF. The DNA of the CDR3 is TGTGCCAGCAGCCAAGGAAAGGGAATTCGTCCTGAAGCTTTCTTT.

The chain uses TRBV7-6 and TRBJ2-1, with 7 bases fitting TRBD2. Germline values: CDR1 SGHVS, CDR2 FNYEAQ. Trimming cost V 1 base and J 7 bases; bases outside gene matches: 7. This CDR3 region has 15 residues. The DNA of the CDR3 is TGTGCCAGCAGCTTAGGCGGCGGGAGTATGAATGAGCAGTTCTTC. Its translation is CASSLGGGSMNEQFF. Variable domain in full (rest from reference TRBV7-6 and TRBJ2-1): GAGVSQSPRYKVTKRGQDVALRCDPISGHVSLYWYRQALGQGPEFLTYFNYEAQQDKSGLPNDRFSAERPEGSISTLTIQRTEQRDSAMYRCASSLGGGSMNEQFFGPGTRLTVL.

This clone has just one count. The rearrangement uses TRBV29-1 and TRBJ1-2; TRBD1 might be the D (5 bases). V lost 2 bases, J lost 10 bases, and 17 bases lay in between. CDR1 and CDR2 from the germline V gene are SQVTM and ANQGSEA. This CDR3 is built from 13 residues. This CDR3 reads CSVELLTGRLYTF. In DNA form, the CDR3 reads TGCAGCGTTGAACTACTTACAGGACGGCTCTACACCTTC.

The J gene is TRBJ2-1, the V gene TRBV7-9; 8 nucleotides match TRBD1. The CDR3 spans 16 residues. V lost 3 bases to trimming and J lost 3 bases; unmatched junction nucleotides: 7. Germline CDR1 reads SEHNR; CDR2 reads FQNEAQ (reference sequence). The chain's CDR3 is CASSFSWTGFYNEQFF. As DNA, the CDR3 is TGTGCCAGCAGCTTTTCCTGGACAGGGTTCTACAATGAGCAGTTCTTC.

V usage is TRBV7-2 and J usage is TRBJ2-7; TRBD2 matches 9 bases. The CDR3 has 13 residues. Germline V gene data show CDR1 as SGHTA and CDR2 as FQGNSA. J gave up 4 bases and V 6 bases, and 4 bases lay outside the gene matches. CDR3 nucleotides: TGTGCCAGCAGGATTAGCGGGAGTTACGAGCAGTACTTC. It codes for CASRISGSYEQYF.

The CDR3 nucleotides read TGTGCCAGCAGCCCTAGGGGACTAGCGTCTACAGAGACCCAGTACTTC. Translation: CASSPRGLASTETQYF. This chain joins TRBV7-9 and TRBJ2-5; TRBD2 aligns across 10 bases. Looked up from germline, CDR1 is SEHNR and CDR2 is FQNEAQ (reference sequence). The CDR3 covers 16 residues. V dropped 5 bases and J dropped 4; count of bases not matched to a gene: 10.

This chain connects TRBV27 to TRBJ2-7, with a tentative D call TRBD2 (6 bases). Trimming shortened V by 2 bases and J by 12 bases, and 17 bases separated the two germline ends. CDR1 is MNHEY and CDR2 is SMNVEV in the germline V gene (reference sequence). CDR3 size: 13 residues. CDR3 in amino acids: CASSLEAGPGMYF. CDR3 coding DNA: TGTGCCAGCAGTTTAGAGGCGGGGCCTGGGATGTACTTC.

This chain joins TRBV25-1 and TRBJ2-7; TRBD2 aligns across 9 bases. Unmatched junction bases numbered 13, after V lost 5 bases and J lost 5 bases. The germline gives CDR1 MGHDK, CDR2 SYGVNS. The CDR3 has 16 residues. The CDR3 DNA is TGTGCCAGCAGTACGTTGAGGGGCGGGAGGGCCCACGAGCAGTACTTC. This gives the protein CASSTLRGGRAHEQYF.

The chain is built from TRBV5-4 and TRBJ2-1; 9 positions agree with TRBD2. Germline CDR1 is SGHNT and CDR2 is YYREEE (reference sequence). Trimming removed 3 bases from V and 5 bases from J; junction bases left unmatched: 3. The CDR3 covers 14 residues. The CDR3 loop reads CASSWGLANNEQFF. For the CDR3, the DNA is TGTGCCAGCAGCTGGGGACTAGCCAACAATGAGCAGTTCTTC.

The chain uses TRBV3-1 (or the pseudogene TRBV3-2) and TRBJ2-3, with a possible D match to TRBD2 (6 bases). The CDR3 has 15 residues. The germline V and J ends were trimmed by 5 bases and 6 bases, with 18 bases remaining between them. Germline loops: CDR1 LGHDT, CDR2 YNNKEL (reference sequence). The CDR3: CASSARHPGADTQYF. The CDR3, as DNA: TGTGCCAGCAGCGCCCGGCACCCGGGAGCTGATACGCAGTATTTT.